The 26 T cell receptor beta chains below all came from one sample that was sequenced in a study of identical twins. One entry per CDR3 protein results from TCRdb running MiXCR on the 5' RACE reads. The sample carries approximately 680,000 distinct CDR3 sequences, under 8.5% recorded once. This sample was also put to use in a study of yellow fever vaccine responses in identical twins.

Sequenced input: PBMCs. The source is a woman aged 18-29 years in good health.

V usage is TRBV7-2 and J usage is TRBJ2-1, with 8 bases matching TRBD1. The germline V gene encodes CDR1 SGHTA and CDR2 FQGNSA. V shed 5 bases and J 4 bases; nucleotides not matched to a gene: 7. The CDR3 covers 15 residues. The CDR3 is CASSEQTGVYNEQFF. CDR3 in DNA: TGTGCCAGCAGCGAACAGACAGGGGTTTACAATGAGCAGTTCTTC.

This clonotype was seen a few times. The genes are TRBV7-9 and TRBJ2-2; tentative D call: TRBD2 (6 bases). V gave up 8 bases and J gave up 4 bases, with 8 bases separating them. This CDR3 comprises 12 residues. Germline V gene data show CDR1 as SEHNR and CDR2 as FQNEAQ (reference sequence). In nucleotides, the CDR3 is TGTGCCAGCCGGGGGAGCACCGGGGAGCTGTTTTTT. Its translation: CASRGSTGELFF.

V usage is TRBV15 and J usage is TRBJ2-7; D remains unclear. Trimming shortened V by 0 bases and J by 4 bases, and 13 bases separated the two germline ends. Germline CDR1 and CDR2: LNHNV and YYDKDF (reference sequence). CDR3 length: 15 residues. CDR3 amino acids: CATSRDQVVSYEQYF. In DNA form, the CDR3 reads TGTGCCACCAGCAGAGATCAGGTTGTTTCGTACGAGCAGTACTTC.

This clonotype was observed many times. The chain recombines TRBV3-1 with TRBJ1-1; no clear D gene. V shed 4 bases and J shed 5 bases, with 17 bases lying between them. The CDR3 extends over 15 amino acids. CDR1 is LGHDT, CDR2 YNNKEL, per germline (reference sequence). Here the CDR3 reads CASSPIRLSPTEAFF. As DNA, the CDR3 is TGTGCCAGCAGCCCGATCCGGCTATCCCCGACTGAAGCTTTCTTT.

This clonotype came up many times. The rearrangement joins TRBV4-2 to TRBJ2-7, with D uncertain. The length of the CDR3 is 15 residues. V lost 2 bases and J lost 4, with 15 bases in between. From germline, CDR1 is LGHNA and CDR2 YNFKEQ. DNA for the CDR3: TGTGCCAGCAGCCAATTTCCCAGCGATCGGTACGAGCAGTACTTC. Protein product: CASSQFPSDRYEQYF.

This clonotype has only a few counts. The CDR3 coding sequence is TGTGCCAGCAGTGAAGTTTTAAGGGGAGAGACCCAGTACTTC. It translates to CASSEVLRGETQYF. The chain recombines TRBV6-1 with TRBJ2-5, with a possible D match to TRBD1 (5 bases). V was pared by 1 base and J by 4 bases, with 10 bases between. The CDR3 sequence is 14 residues long. Germline loops: CDR1 MNHNS, CDR2 SASEGT.

This clonotype was found a few times. V gene TRBV5-1 combines with J gene TRBJ2-5; 10 bases align to TRBD2. Germline loops: CDR1 SGHRS, CDR2 YFSETQ. CDR3 length equals 16 residues. The trim removed 1 base at V and 5 bases at J, leaving 8 bases unmatched. CDR3 nucleotide sequence: TGCGCCAGCAGCTTGTATCAAGCGGGGGGGCCGGAGACCCAGTACTTC. Amino acids: CASSLYQAGGPETQYF. The whole variable domain, filled in from reference TRBV5-1 and TRBJ2-5, reads KAGVTQTPRYLIKTRGQQVTLSCSPISGHRSVSWYQQTPGQGLQFLFEYFSETQRNKGNFPGRFSGRQFSNSRSEMNVSTLELGDSALYLCASSLYQAGGPETQYFGPGTRLLVL.

The gene calls are TRBV27 and TRBJ2-1; a possible D gene is TRBD1 (5 bases). This CDR3 contains 16 residues. V was clipped by 2 bases and J by 7 bases, with 18 bases between them. Germline CDR1 reads MNHEY; CDR2 reads SMNVEV (reference sequence). The CDR3 DNA follows: TGTGCCAGCAGTTTAGGTGGTGGCAGGGTTCGAAATGAGCAGTTCTTC. Translating gives CASSLGGGRVRNEQFF.

This clonotype was detected many times. V gene TRBV5-1 combines with J gene TRBJ1-2, with TRBD1 matching over 8 bases. V trimming: 0 bases; J trimming: 5 bases; junction bases outside the gene matches: 3. CDR1 SGHRS and CDR2 YFSETQ come from the germline V gene. The CDR3 totals 14 residues. CDR3 coding DNA: TGCGCCAGCAGCTTGGACAGGGGGAAGTATGGCTACACCTTC. Amino acid sequence: CASSLDRGKYGYTF.

In this sample, this clonotype turned up a few times. This chain joins TRBV6-1 and TRBJ1-4; D perhaps matches TRBD1 (6 bases). Germline CDR1 is MNHNS and CDR2 is SASEGT. Trimming pared 6 bases from V and 5 bases from J, leaving 10 bases between. The CDR3 contains 13 residues. The DNA of the CDR3 is TGTGCCAGCAGCGCAGGGGAGAATGAAAAACTGTTTTTT. Translated, it gives CASSAGENEKLFF.

This clonotype has at least ten counts. The genes are TRBV20-1 and TRBJ2-3; a possible D gene is TRBD1 (6 bases). There are 12 residues in the CDR3. The germline V and J ends were trimmed by 7 bases and 5 bases, with 13 bases remaining between them. CDR1 and CDR2 (germline): DFQATT, SNEGSKA (reference sequence). CDR3 in amino acids: CSGSRGGDTQYF. The CDR3 DNA sequence: TGCAGTGGCTCTCGAGGGGGAGATACGCAGTATTTT.

This clonotype was counted ten times or more. This rearrangement joins TRBV10-3 to TRBJ1-5; possibly TRBD1 for D (5 bases). The CDR3 has 15 amino acids. V lost 2 bases to trimming and J lost 2 bases, with 10 bases between them. Germline CDR1 reads ENHRY; CDR2 reads SYGVKD. The CDR3 spells CAISESRVGNQPQHF. The CDR3 DNA reads TGTGCCATCAGTGAGAGCAGGGTTGGCAATCAGCCCCAGCATTTT.

The chain combines TRBV4-2 with TRBJ1-6; D is possibly TRBD1 (5 bases). V was pared by 1 base and J by 5 bases, with 15 bases between. The CDR3 totals 17 residues. From germline, CDR1 is LGHNA and CDR2 YNFKEQ. CDR3 sequence (DNA): TGTGCCAGCAGCCAAGGGGATGACAGAAAAAATAATTCACCCCTCCACTTT. Amino acids: CASSQGDDRKNNSPLHF.

This clonotype was found many times. The rearrangement links TRBV5-1 to TRBJ1-2; D gene unclear. Germline assignment: CDR1 SGHRS and CDR2 YFSETQ. This CDR3 region has 16 residues. The V end lost 4 bases, the J end lost 4 bases, and 20 bases lay between the germline ends. CDR3 amino acids: CASSKEFQTRIYGYTF. In nucleotides, the CDR3 is TGCGCCAGCAGCAAGGAGTTTCAAACCAGGATCTATGGCTACACCTTC. Full variable domain (rest looked up from reference TRBV5-1 and TRBJ1-2): KAGVTQTPRYLIKTRGQQVTLSCSPISGHRSVSWYQQTPGQGLQFLFEYFSETQRNKGNFPGRFSGRQFSNSRSEMNVSTLELGDSALYLCASSKEFQTRIYGYTFGSGTRLTVV.

This clonotype showed up many times. The chain couples TRBV5-1 to TRBJ1-5; no firm D call. CDR1 and CDR2 from the germline V gene are SGHRS and YFSETQ. The ends were cut back, 4 bases at V and 7 bases at J, with 12 bases in the middle. The CDR3 loop spans 13 amino acids. This chain's CDR3 is CASSPLLGQPQHF. The CDR3 nucleotides read TGCGCCAGCAGCCCTTTGTTAGGCCAGCCCCAGCATTTT. Full variable domain (outside the CDR3, taken from reference TRBV5-1 and TRBJ1-5): KAGVTQTPRYLIKTRGQQVTLSCSPISGHRSVSWYQQTPGQGLQFLFEYFSETQRNKGNFPGRFSGRQFSNSRSEMNVSTLELGDSALYLCASSPLLGQPQHFGDGTRLSIL.

Of note for this clonotype: Germline and junction disagree at one end, which may indicate a read error. The chain employs TRBV20-1 and TRBJ1-2; tentative D call: TRBD1 (6 bases). The CDR3 has 14 residues. Germline V gives CDR1 DFQATT, CDR2 SNEGSKA (reference sequence). CDR3 nucleotide sequence: TGCAGTGCTGGAGAAATGACAGGCCCGGGGGGCTACACCTTC. Amino acids: CSAGEMTGPGGYTF.

The rearrangement joins TRBV27 to TRBJ2-7, with D unresolved. Trimming pared 8 bases from V and 3 bases from J, leaving 5 bases between. Germline V gene sequence: CDR1 MNHEY, CDR2 SMNVEV (reference sequence). The CDR3 consists of 10 residues. This chain's CDR3 is CASGYYEQYF. The CDR3 nucleotides read TGTGCCAGCGGGTACTACGAGCAGTACTTC.

This clonotype has only a few counts. This sequence joins TRBV12-3 or TRBV12-4 and TRBJ1-6; D gene ambiguous. This CDR3 has 15 residues. With 4 bases removed from V and 7 bases from J, the gap between germline ends came to 14 bases. The CDR3 DNA follows: TGTGCCAGCAGTTGGGGTGACTCCGGGAATTCACCCCTCCACTTT. This sequence encodes CASSWGDSGNSPLHF.

The chain is built from TRBV12-3 or TRBV12-4 and TRBJ1-1; D is ambiguous. This CDR3 comprises 13 residues. V was shortened by 6 bases and J by 2 bases, with 10 bases between the two germline ends. The CDR3 DNA sequence: TGTGCCAGCAGGAACAGTATCAACACTGAAGCTTTCTTT. Protein sequence: CASRNSINTEAFF.

Remarks on this clonotype: A read error may be the cause here, since a much bigger clone is one base away. This chain connects TRBV9 to TRBJ2-2, with TRBD2 as a possible D gene (7 bases). In germline, CDR1 is SGDLS, CDR2 YYNGEE. The CDR3 contains 16 residues. Trimming removed 3 bases from V and 7 bases from J, with 19 bases in between. The CDR3: CASSAPRGGGIGELFF. In nucleotides, the CDR3 is TGTGCCAGCAGCGCCCCGAGAGGGGGGGGCATCGGGGAGCTGTTTTTT.

The chain employs TRBV6-6 and TRBJ1-1, with D hard to call. The V end was cut by 4 bases, the J end by 5 bases, with 11 bases between. The CDR3 is made up of 13 amino acids. Germline CDR1 reads MNHNY; CDR2 reads SVGAGI (reference sequence). CDR3 in DNA: TGTGCCAGCAGTTTCATAGAAGGGACTGAAGCTTTCTTT. This sequence encodes CASSFIEGTEAFF.

This clonotype was detected a few times. The CDR3 sequence: CASSLGNRVPGNEQFF. CDR3 DNA sequence: TGCGCCAGCAGCTTGGGGAACAGGGTCCCGGGCAATGAGCAGTTCTTC. The V and J genes are TRBV5-1 and TRBJ2-1; tentatively, D is TRBD1 (6 bases). V was pared by 0 bases and J by 6 bases, with 16 bases between. This CDR3 is built from 16 residues. CDR1 SGHRS and CDR2 YFSETQ come from the germline V gene.

Only a few counts were recorded for this clonotype. This sequence joins TRBV7-8 and TRBJ2-5, with D possibly matching TRBD2 (6 bases). This CDR3 contains 16 residues. Germline CDR1 reads SGHVS; CDR2 reads FQNEAQ. V dropped 5 bases and J dropped 5 bases, with 21 bases sitting between them. CDR3 nucleotide sequence: TGTGCCAGCAGCGTTACTCCGGGACTTAGTTCGGAGACCCAGTACTTC. Translation: CASSVTPGLSSETQYF. Full variable domain (rest looked up from reference TRBV7-8 and TRBJ2-5): GAGVSQSPRYKVAKRGQDVALRCDPISGHVSLFWYQQALGQGPEFLTYFQNEAQLDKSGLPSDRFFAERPEGSVSTLKIQRTQQEDSAVYLCASSVTPGLSSETQYFGPGTRLLVL.

Only a few counts were recorded for this clonotype. This chain uses TRBV12-3 or TRBV12-4 with TRBJ2-5; D assignment may be TRBD1 or TRBD2 (5 bases each). The CDR3 contains 15 residues. Trimming removed 7 bases from V and 1 base from J, with 16 bases in between. The CDR3 reads CASTSNQQVQETQYF. Written as DNA, the CDR3 is TGTGCCAGCACTAGCAACCAACAGGTCCAAGAGACCCAGTACTTC.

This clonotype was seen at least ten times. The rearrangement uses TRBV6-6 and TRBJ1-6, with a tentative D call TRBD1 (6 bases). Trimming pared 6 bases from V and 5 bases from J, leaving 8 bases between. This CDR3 contains 13 residues. Looked up from germline, CDR1 is MNHNY and CDR2 is SVGAGI (reference sequence). The DNA for the CDR3 is TGTGCCAGCAGGGGACAACATAATTCACCCCTCCACTTT. It encodes CASRGQHNSPLHF.

The chain recombines TRBV12-3 or TRBV12-4 with TRBJ2-1, with 7 bases lining up with TRBD2. The CDR3 consists of 12 residues. V lost 8 bases to trimming and J lost 4 bases; unmatched junction nucleotides: 2. The CDR3 DNA follows: TGTGCCAGCCAAGCGGGGTACAATGAGCAGTTCTTC. Its protein is CASQAGYNEQFF.